This T cell receptor beta chain appears in the sequencing data of a study of blood T cell repertoires in COVID-19. About the research overall: Specimens from acute and convalescent COVID-19 originated in the United States, Italy and Spain. Sample material is recorded as cDNA or gDNA derived from T cells, B-cell-depleted T cells, or PBMCs.

In the authors' methods: How many nucleated cells were present was estimated from reference gene primer amplification. TCRdb's table, derived via immunoSEQ multiplex PCR, lists solely in-frame clones and lacks some. The D gene and trimming were derived from the DNA, and the V and J assignments and clone size from that table. The sample carries around 67,000 clones, around nine tenths recorded once. V was pared by 4 bases and J by 7 bases, with 17 bases between. Germline-derived CDR1 and CDR2 are SGDLS and YYNGEE. The CDR3 is made up of 14 amino acids. The chain links TRBV9 to TRBJ1-2; the D gene is possibly TRBD1 (5 bases). Source material: peripheral blood. This TCR derives from a woman aged 80 or over with active or convalescent COVID-19. The CDR3 protein is CASSPTGGVSGYTF. The CDR3 DNA follows: TGTGCCAGCAGCCCAACGGGAGGGGTCTCTGGCTACACCTTC. Full variable domain (remainder filled in from reference TRBV9 and TRBJ1-2): DSGVTQTPKHLITATGQRVTLRCSPRSGDLSVYWYQQSLDQGLQFLIQYYNGEERAKGNILERFSAQQFPDLHSELNLSSLELGDSALYFCASSPTGGVSGYTFGSGTRLTVV.